Each of the 14 T cell receptor beta chains below was sequenced from the same sample in a study of T cells after yellow fever vaccination. Each CDR3 protein is one row after TCRdb ran MiXCR on the 5' RACE reads. The data contain fewer than 450,000 distinct CDR3 sequences, 11% of them singletons. The material sequenced was PBMCs, taken on the day of the first yellow fever vaccination. The receptor source for this set is a man aged 18 to 30 who received the YFV17D yellow fever vaccine.

J is TRBJ2-3 and V is TRBV29-1, with D possibly matching TRBD1 (7 bases). The CDR3 covers 16 residues. Germline CDR1 SQVTM, CDR2 ANQGSEA. Trimming took off 6 bases at V and 2 bases at J, with 21 bases between the two ends. CDR3 in DNA: TGCAGCGTCACCCTTGGGGGGACAGCACTCACAGATACGCAGTATTTT. Its protein is CSVTLGGTALTDTQYF.

CDR3 protein: CASSERRHSQDTQYF. The CDR3 DNA is TGTGCCAGCAGTGAACGCAGGCACAGCCAGGATACGCAGTATTTT. This rearrangement joins TRBV2 to TRBJ2-3; D call uncertain. The CDR3 is made up of 15 amino acids. V dropped 2 bases and J dropped 6 bases, with 15 bases sitting between them. Germline V CDR1 and CDR2: SNHLY, FYNNEI. The whole variable domain, remainder taken from reference TRBV2 and TRBJ2-3, is EPEVTQTPSHQVTQMGQEVILRCVPISNHLYFYWYRQILGQKVEFLVSFYNNEISEKSEIFDDQFSVERPDGSNFTLKIRSTKLEDSAMYFCASSERRHSQDTQYFGPGTRLTVL.

This clonotype was seen a few times. The gene calls are TRBV29-1 and TRBJ2-7; unclear D gene. The V gene lost 5 bases and the J gene lost 3 bases, with 14 bases spanning the gap. CDR3 length: 13 residues. Germline V gene lookup returns CDR1 SQVTM and CDR2 ANQGSEA. CDR3 sequence (DNA): TGCAGCGTTCGGACGGCTACTTTCTACGAGCAGTACTTC. This encodes CSVRTATFYEQYF.

This clonotype showed up just a few times. The rearrangement joins TRBV20-1 to TRBJ2-3; 8 nucleotides match TRBD2. Germline V gives CDR1 DFQATT, CDR2 SNEGSKA (reference sequence). The CDR3 has 14 residues. V was clipped by 6 bases and J by 5 bases; unmatched bases: 10. CDR3 sequence: CSAPPGRVGDTQYF. The CDR3 coding sequence is TGCAGTGCACCCCCCGGGAGGGTTGGAGATACGCAGTATTTT.

The V gene is TRBV7-9, the J gene TRBJ1-6; possibly TRBD1 for D (5 bases). The V gene's germline CDR1 is SEHNR and CDR2 FQNEAQ (reference sequence). CDR3 length equals 16 residues. Between the trimmed V and J ends, which lost 10 bases and 0 bases, there was a span of 16 bases. The CDR3 nucleotides are TGTGCCATTTCCGGGACTTCGAGCTCCTATAATTCACCCCTCCACTTT. Its translation is CAISGTSSSYNSPLHF.

This clonotype is a singleton in its sample. The chain links TRBV2 to TRBJ2-7; 10 bases align to TRBD1. V was clipped by 6 bases and J by 5 bases; unmatched bases: 7. The CDR3 contains 14 residues. Looked up from germline, CDR1 is SNHLY and CDR2 is FYNNEI. CDR3 in amino acids: CASSLGQGLDEQYF. In DNA, the CDR3 is TGTGCCAGCAGCTTGGGACAGGGGCTCGACGAGCAGTACTTC.

The chain employs TRBV6-1 and TRBJ2-1, with TRBD1 identical over 9 bases. Germline lookup yields CDR1 MNHNS and CDR2 SASEGT. The CDR3 consists of 17 residues. The J segment lost 7 bases and the V segment lost 5 bases, leaving 15 bases of the junction unmatched. The CDR3: CASSRRQGVGLRNEQFF. The CDR3 nucleotides are TGTGCCAGCAGTAGAAGACAGGGGGTGGGGTTGAGGAATGAGCAGTTCTTC.

This clonotype was counted only a few times. This chain joins TRBV23-1 and TRBJ2-7; D gene unclear. TRBV23-1 is an open reading frame whose function is uncertain. This CDR3 comprises 13 residues. Trimming pared 0 bases from V and 4 bases from J, leaving 7 bases between. The DNA of the CDR3 is TGCGCCAGCAGTCAATCTGCGGTATACGAGCAGTACTTC. The encoded protein is CASSQSAVYEQYF.

This clonotype was counted between two and nine times. The junction shows a germline mismatch at one end, possibly a read error. The chain combines TRBV7-2 with TRBJ1-1, with 8 bases matching TRBD1. CDR1 is SGHTA, CDR2 FQGNSA, per germline. The CDR3 length is 14 residues. CDR3 region: CASSYRGGVAEAFF. Here the CDR3 DNA reads TGTGCCAGCAGCTACAGGGGGGGTGTTGCTGAAGCCTTCTTT.

A few counts support this clonotype. This chain uses TRBV12-3 or TRBV12-4 with TRBJ2-1, with 10 bases aligning to TRBD1. CDR3 size: 15 residues. With 5 bases clipped from V and 7 bases from J, the junction kept 8 bases outside the gene matches. DNA for the CDR3: TGTGCCAGCAGTGGCCGGGACAGGGGTCTTAATGAGCAGTTCTTC. This translates into CASSGRDRGLNEQFF.

J is TRBJ1-1 and V is TRBV12-3 or TRBV12-4; D ambiguous. The CDR3 runs to 14 residues. Trimming removed 2 bases from V and 2 bases from J, with 9 bases in between. The CDR3 bases are TGTGCCAGCAGTTTATGGGGTACTAACACTGAAGCTTTCTTT. Translation gives CASSLWGTNTEAFF.

This clonotype was seen ten or more times. The chain couples TRBV7-9 to TRBJ2-1; tentatively, D is TRBD2 (6 bases). Trimming left V 4 bases short and J 3 bases short, with 19 bases between. The CDR3 has 17 amino acids. Germline lookup yields CDR1 SEHNR and CDR2 FQNEAQ (reference sequence). The CDR3 bases are TGTGCCAGCAGCTCCGCCTTGCGGACGGGGGACTACAATGAGCAGTTCTTC. Protein sequence: CASSSALRTGDYNEQFF.

This chain connects TRBV28 to TRBJ2-5, with D possibly being TRBD2 (5 bases). Germline V gene lookup returns CDR1 MDHEN and CDR2 SYDVKM. The V gene lost 2 bases and the J gene lost 4 bases, with 11 bases spanning the gap. The CDR3 has 14 residues. CDR3 amino acids: CASSLVSDLETQYF. Written as DNA, the CDR3 is TGTGCCAGCAGTTTAGTGTCGGACTTAGAGACCCAGTACTTC.

This clonotype has a handful of counts. The chain has TRBV11-1 and TRBJ2-4; 10 bases are shared with TRBD2. The CDR3 covers 20 residues. J gave up 1 base and V 7 bases, and 19 bases lay outside the gene matches. CDR1 and CDR2 from the germline V gene are SGHAT and FQDESV (reference sequence). CDR3 sequence: CASTLLKSGGEGRAKNIQYF. The CDR3, as DNA: TGTGCCAGCACCCTTCTGAAGAGCGGGGGGGAAGGTCGGGCCAAAAACATTCAGTACTTC.